This T cell receptor (beta chain) was obtained from a study of CD8 T cells in ankylosing spondylitis (dated by TCRdb to about 2017). Study-level background: T cell receptor beta repertoires were profiled in healthy donors and ankylosing spondylitis patients so that disease-linked TCR variants could be found. The full study cohort was made up of roughly 25 ankylosing spondylitis patients and some 100 healthy donors. Peripheral blood was sampled, and synovial fluid was additionally collected from ankylosing spondylitis patients.

This sample was sequenced with an Illumina HiSeq 2500. Quantitative 5'-RACE with molecular barcodes was the method used to prepare the TCR beta libraries. The study's processing was this. To identify disease-linked TCR variants, a new computational method was used, one built on a probabilistic model of VDJ rearrangement. TCRdb ran its own pipeline on the public reads, namely fastp trimming at Q25 and MiXCR clone calling, and kept in-frame beta chains. Rows merge per CDR3 protein into single entries with the most common DNA and genes. The V and J calls shown here were made by TCRdb, not taken from the authors' results. The sample table records some 330,000 distinct CDR3 sequences; less than 9.5% of these occur just once. The top ten clonotypes cover approximately 15% of the sample. Of note for this clonotype: Its antigen is currently not known. Within one base of it there is no much larger clone, and no base qualities were kept.

Study-wide findings and limitations: A CD8+ phenotype was shown by the disease-linked clones, which were found at relatively low frequencies in peripheral blood. Some motif variants had previously been reported in the synovial fluid and blood of reactive arthritis patients, which suggests shared mechanisms of disease initiation. According to the report, matched synovial fluid samples from ankylosing spondylitis patients were significantly enriched for the disease-linked clones. Blood from ankylosing spondylitis patients appeared to be characterized by a TCR beta motif composed of about eight highly homologous amino acid variants.

The sequence came from a male donor with ankylosing spondylitis. Sample: blood, either unsorted or a sorted T cell fraction (not recorded which).

The nucleotide sequence reads TGTGCCAGCAGCGTCGGGACTAGCGGGCGGGAGACCCAGTACTTC. It encodes CASSVGTSGRETQYF. The rearrangement joined TRBV9 to TRBJ2-5; TRBD2 lines up with 12 middle nucleotides. The germline V and J ends show losses of 2 bases and 5 bases respectively, and no gene match explains 4 bases of the junction. Its CDR3 holds 15 amino acids, cysteine through phenylalanine. Of the read, only the CDR3 DNA is kept; its 45 bases are in frame from base 1. Per the germline V gene, SGDLS is the CDR1 and YYNGEE is the CDR2.